This TCR beta chain was captured in a study of T cells after posttransplantation cyclophosphamide. Study findings and constraints: Donor-recipient repertoire similarity was low at 1-2 months, rising over year one.

The data were produced by immunoSEQ multiplex PCR, yet TCRdb's version contains in-frame clones alone and is incomplete. The table lists roughly 21,000 clones, over 75% of them singletons. Trimming stripped 2 bases from V and 7 bases from J, with 18 bases between. Germline V gene sequence: CDR1 SGHVS, CDR2 FQNEAQ. The CDR3 is 16 amino acids. Controls had myeloablative marrow grafts with methotrexate and calcineurin inhibitor, sampled at 1 year. Concerning this clone itself: Its antigen remains unidentified.

The rearrangement links TRBV7-8 to TRBJ2-1, with D perhaps TRBD1 (6 bases). Sequences were derived from PBMCs, sampled just over 350 days after allogeneic stem cell transplant with calcineurin inhibitor and methotrexate. This TCR was sampled from a female patient younger than 45 who received an allogeneic stem cell transplant from an unrelated donor, was CMV-positive, and had acute and chronic GVHD. T cells may partly derive from the graft donor. The CDR3 sequence is CASSLRRSGTTNEQFF. In nucleotides, the CDR3 is TGTGCCAGCAGCTTAAGGCGATCCGGGACAACAAATGAGCAGTTCTTC. The whole variable domain, remainder taken from reference TRBV7-8 and TRBJ2-1, is GAGVSQSPRYKVAKRGQDVALRCDPISGHVSLFWYQQALGQGPEFLTYFQNEAQLDKSGLPSDRFFAERPEGSVSTLKIQRTQQEDSAVYLCASSLRRSGTTNEQFFGPGTRLTVL.